Below, 5 T cell receptor beta chains from the same sample are listed, as sequenced in a study of blood T cell repertoires in COVID-19. Libraries were prepared by immunoSEQ multiplex PCR; TCRdb keeps only in-frame clonotypes and omits some of them. The profile shows some 95,000 clones, 60% to 85% of them singletons. The source material was peripheral blood. The receptors come from a man aged 45-65 years who had recovered from COVID-19.

The chain uses TRBV6-1 and TRBJ2-3; TRBD2 aligns across 7 bases. V shed 4 bases, J shed 0 bases, and the junction held 7 bases outside the gene matches. Germline V CDR1 and CDR2: MNHNS, SASEGT. There are 16 residues in the CDR3. Here the CDR3 reads CASSVLRGESTDTQYF. CDR3 DNA sequence: TGTGCCAGCAGTGTTCTACGGGGGGAAAGCACAGATACGCAGTATTTT.

The chain recombines TRBV7-9 with TRBJ2-2; TRBD1 might be the D (5 bases). There are 14 residues in the CDR3. Germline loops: CDR1 SEHNR, CDR2 FQNEAQ (reference sequence). V dropped 3 bases and J dropped 1 base, with 6 bases sitting between them. The DNA of the CDR3 is TGTGCCAGCAGCTTGACAGTGAACACCGGGGAGCTGTTTTTT. Translated, it gives CASSLTVNTGELFF.

The chain recombines TRBV7-2 with TRBJ2-7; TRBD2 might be the D (7 bases). The CDR3 extends over 16 amino acids. Trimming cost V 1 base and J 4 bases, with 17 bases left between them. Germline CDR1 reads SGHTA; CDR2 reads FQGNSA. CDR3 protein: CASSLETRGGYYEQYF. DNA for the CDR3: TGTGCCAGCAGCTTAGAGACGAGGGGGGGATATTACGAGCAGTACTTC. Using reference TRBV7-2 and TRBJ2-7 for the parts outside the CDR3, the full variable domain is GAGVSQSPSNKVTEKGKDVELRCDPISGHTALYWYRQSLGQGLEFLIYFQGNSAPDKSGLPSDRFSAERTGGSVSTLTIQRTQQEDSAVYLCASSLETRGGYYEQYFGPGTRLTVT.

This chain connects TRBV5-1 to TRBJ2-3, with TRBD1 matching over 10 bases. The length of the CDR3 is 15 residues. Germline values: CDR1 SGHRS, CDR2 YFSETQ. V was pared by 5 bases and J by 2 bases, with 5 bases of the junction left unmatched. Here the CDR3 reads CASRRDRGFTDTQYF. The CDR3 nucleotides are TGCGCCAGCAGGCGGGACAGGGGATTCACAGATACGCAGTATTTT.

The chain employs TRBV2 and TRBJ2-7; D remains ambiguous. The germline V and J ends were trimmed by 5 bases and 2 bases, with 4 bases remaining between them. The CDR3 has 11 amino acids. The V gene's germline CDR1 is SNHLY and CDR2 FYNNEI. In nucleotides, the CDR3 is TGTGCCAGCAGTTCCACCTACGAGCAGTACTTC. This sequence encodes CASSSTYEQYF.